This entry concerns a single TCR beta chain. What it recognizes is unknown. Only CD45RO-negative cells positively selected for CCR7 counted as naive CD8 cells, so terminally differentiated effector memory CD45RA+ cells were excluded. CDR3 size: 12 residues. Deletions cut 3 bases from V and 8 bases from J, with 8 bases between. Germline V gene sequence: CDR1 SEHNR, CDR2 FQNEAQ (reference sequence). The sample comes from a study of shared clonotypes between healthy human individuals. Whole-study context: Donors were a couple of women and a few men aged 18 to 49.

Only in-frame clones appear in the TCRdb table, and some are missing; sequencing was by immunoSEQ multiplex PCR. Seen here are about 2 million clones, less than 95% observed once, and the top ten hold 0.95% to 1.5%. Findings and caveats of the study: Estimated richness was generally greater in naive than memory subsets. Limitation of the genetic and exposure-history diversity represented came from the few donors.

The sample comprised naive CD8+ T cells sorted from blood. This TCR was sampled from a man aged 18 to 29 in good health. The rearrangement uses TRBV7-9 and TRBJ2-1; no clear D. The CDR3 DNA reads TGTGCCAGCAGCTTGACTGAGGATGAGCAGTTCTTC. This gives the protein CASSLTEDEQFF.